This entry features one TCR beta chain sequence. The entry originates in a study of blood T cell repertoires in COVID-19. Study summary: Sites in the United States, Italy and Spain provided acute and convalescent COVID-19 samples. T cells, B-cell-depleted T cells, or PBMCs supplied cDNA or gDNA.

Germline assignment: CDR1 GTSNPN and CDR2 SVGIG (reference sequence). The V gene end was trimmed by 2 bases and the J gene end by 1 base; junction bases not matched to a gene: 3. The CDR3 consists of 15 residues. In the authors' workflow: Using reference gene primer amplification, nucleated cell counts were estimated. The repertoire was sequenced with immunoSEQ multiplex PCR; TCRdb's copy has only in-frame clones and lacks some. V and J calls plus clone size are reproduced from that table; the DNA served to infer D and trimming. Of around 43,000 clones listed, 75% to 90% were seen once; the top ten hold around a fifth.

The clonotype was recovered from a middle-aged man with active COVID-19. The sample taken for sequencing was peripheral blood. The V and J genes are TRBV30 and TRBJ2-7; 12 nucleotides match TRBD2. As DNA, the CDR3 is TGTGCCTGGAGTAGACTAGCGGGAGTTTCCTACGAGCAGTACTTC. It encodes CAWSRLAGVSYEQYF.